This T cell receptor (beta chain) was captured in a study of T-cell reconstitution after alpha-beta-depleted transplantation in children. General observations from the study: Reportedly, roughly two months post-transplant, alpha-beta T cells arose from several hundred expanded graft clones.

This clonotype was detected only a few times. As yet, its antigen is unknown. The germline V gene has CDR1 SGHDT and CDR2 YYEEEE. Trimming took 1 base from V and 4 from J; bases not matched to a gene: 8. The CDR3 covers 17 residues. Molecular barcoding with unique molecular identifiers was used for the TCRbeta library. TCRdb re-called the PCR reads with MiXCR, one entry per CDR3 protein. The table includes about 200,000 distinct CDR3 sequences, 6.6% detected once. The chain combines TRBV5-6 with TRBJ2-3, with 11 nucleotides matching TRBD2. This clonotype was sampled from a boy aged 2 to 9 with acute lymphoblastic leukemia, due to receive a stem cell transplant. Sequencing was performed on PBMCs, taken before TCRalphabeta/CD19-depleted stem cell transplant. Here the CDR3 DNA reads TGTGCCAGCAGCTTGTATTTAGCGGGGGGGCCATCAGATACGCAGTATTTT. Its protein is CASSLYLAGGPSDTQYF.